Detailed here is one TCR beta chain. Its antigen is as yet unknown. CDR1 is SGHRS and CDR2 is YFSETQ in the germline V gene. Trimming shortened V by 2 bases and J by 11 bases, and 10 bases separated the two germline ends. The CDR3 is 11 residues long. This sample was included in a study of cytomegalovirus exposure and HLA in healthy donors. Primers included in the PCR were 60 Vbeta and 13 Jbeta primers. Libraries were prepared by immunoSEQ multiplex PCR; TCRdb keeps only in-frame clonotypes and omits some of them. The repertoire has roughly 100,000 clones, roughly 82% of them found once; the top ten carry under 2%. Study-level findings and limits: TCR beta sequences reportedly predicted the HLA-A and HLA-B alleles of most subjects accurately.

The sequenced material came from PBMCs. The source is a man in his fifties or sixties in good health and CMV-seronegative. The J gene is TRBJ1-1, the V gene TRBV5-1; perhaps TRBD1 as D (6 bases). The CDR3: CASSFGGPAFF. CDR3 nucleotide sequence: TGCGCCAGCAGCTTCGGGGGGCCGGCTTTCTTT.